This TCR beta chain was documented in a study of siplizumab effects on memory and regulatory T cells. General study results and limits: Naive T cells were seemingly more diverse than memory cells, and major contributions to the alloresponse seemed to be made by them. No assignable naive or memory phenotype existed for roughly 75-95% of proliferating CD4+ or CD8+ clones.

A note on this clone: Its antigen is not identified.

Sequencing used immunoSEQ multiplex PCR; TCRdb keeps in-frame clones, though not all of them. The data show some 99,000 clones, with roughly nine tenths seen just once and under 0.75% held by the top ten. This CDR3 is built from 15 residues. V was pared by 4 bases and J by 5 bases, with 7 bases of the junction left unmatched. In germline, CDR1 is SGHRS, CDR2 YFSETQ. The sequence was obtained from a human donor in good health. Sequenced: Tregs sorted from blood. This chain connects TRBV5-1 to TRBJ2-3; 10 bases fit TRBD2. The CDR3 here is CASSALAGLLDTQYF. The CDR3 bases are TGCGCCAGCAGCGCACTAGCGGGATTGCTAGATACGCAGTATTTT.